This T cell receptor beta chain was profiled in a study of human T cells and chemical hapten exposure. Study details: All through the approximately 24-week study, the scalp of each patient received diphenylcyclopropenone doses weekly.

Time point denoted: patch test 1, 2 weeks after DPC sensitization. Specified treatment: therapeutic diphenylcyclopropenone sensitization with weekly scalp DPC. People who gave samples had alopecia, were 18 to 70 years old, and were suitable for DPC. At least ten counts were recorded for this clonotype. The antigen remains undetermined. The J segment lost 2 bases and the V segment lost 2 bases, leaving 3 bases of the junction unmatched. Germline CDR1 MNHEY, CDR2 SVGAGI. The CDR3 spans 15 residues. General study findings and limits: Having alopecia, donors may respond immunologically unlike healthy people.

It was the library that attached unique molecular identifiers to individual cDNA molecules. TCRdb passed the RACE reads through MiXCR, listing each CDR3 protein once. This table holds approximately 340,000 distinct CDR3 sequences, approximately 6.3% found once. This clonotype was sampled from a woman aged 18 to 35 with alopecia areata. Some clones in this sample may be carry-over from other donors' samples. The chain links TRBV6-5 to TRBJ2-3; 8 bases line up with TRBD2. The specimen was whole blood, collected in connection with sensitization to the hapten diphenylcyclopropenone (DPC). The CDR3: CASSYQAGDTDTQYF. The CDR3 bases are TGTGCCAGCAGTTACCAAGCGGGGGACACAGATACGCAGTATTTT.